A single sample gave rise to the 28 T cell receptor beta chains below, sequenced in a study of OX40 agonist ivuxolimab in advanced cancers. Clones were sequenced by immunoSEQ multiplex PCR, and TCRdb holds only the in-frame ones, with some missing. The data hold fewer than 90,000 clones, with about 89% observed a single time. This sample comprised CD4+ or CD8+ T cells sorted from blood, obtained in a trial of the OX40 agonist ivuxolimab. These receptors were collected from an adult with an advanced solid tumor such as melanoma, head and neck, liver or kidney cancer.

This chain links TRBV7-2 with TRBJ2-3, with TRBD2 matching 7 bases. CDR3 size: 15 residues. Germline-derived CDR1 and CDR2 are SGHTA and FQGNSA. Losses at the gene ends were 3 bases for V and 8 bases for J; bases not matched to a gene: 11. This CDR3 is CASSLETSTRGTQYF. The DNA for the CDR3 is TGTGCCAGCAGCTTGGAGACTAGCACAAGGGGTACGCAGTATTTT. Looking up the rest from reference TRBV7-2 and TRBJ2-3 gives the full variable domain: GAGVSQSPSNKVTEKGKDVELRCDPISGHTALYWYRQSLGQGLEFLIYFQGNSAPDKSGLPSDRFSAERTGGSVSTLTIQRTQQEDSAVYLCASSLETSTRGTQYFGPGTRLTVL.

This clone has a single count. This chain links TRBV27 with TRBJ2-5; no clear D. The germline V and J ends were trimmed by 5 bases and 2 bases, with 3 bases remaining between them. This CDR3 is built from 11 residues. The germline gives CDR1 MNHEY, CDR2 SMNVEV (reference sequence). The CDR3 loop is CASSPQETQYF. DNA for the CDR3: TGTGCCAGCAGTCCGCAAGAGACCCAGTACTTC.

The chain carries TRBV2 and TRBJ2-5; D is perhaps TRBD1 or TRBD2 (5 bases each). The DNA end is more similar to TRBJ2-7, so the J call may be wrong. Germline lookup yields CDR1 SNHLY and CDR2 FYNNEI. CDR3 length equals 12 residues. The CDR3 spells CATRLGDHEQYF. The CDR3 region has the DNA TGTGCCACCCGTTTGGGGGACCACGAGCAGTACTTC.

The V gene is TRBV7-8, the J gene TRBJ1-1, with 12 bases lining up with TRBD1. Germline CDR1 is SGHVS and CDR2 is FQNEAQ. This CDR3 contains 18 residues. The V and J ends lost 3 bases and 1 base, in that order; junction bases with no gene match: 9. CDR3 DNA: TGTGCCAGCAGCTTTAATCCGGGACAGGGGGCAAAGAACACTGAAGCTTTCTTT. Protein: CASSFNPGQGAKNTEAFF.

This clone showed up just once. The rearrangement joins TRBV27 to TRBJ2-5, with TRBD1 matching 8 bases. CDR1 and CDR2 (germline): MNHEY, SMNVEV (reference sequence). The CDR3 totals 15 residues. The trim removed 2 bases at V and 3 bases at J, leaving 5 bases unmatched. CDR3 sequence reads: CASSLRTGLKETQYF. In DNA, the CDR3 is TGTGCCAGCAGTTTAAGGACAGGGTTGAAAGAGACCCAGTACTTC.

This chain connects TRBV28 to TRBJ2-7; D gene unclear. The CDR3 is made up of 11 amino acids. Germline loops: CDR1 MDHEN, CDR2 SYDVKM. V was shortened by 4 bases and J by 5 bases, with 6 bases between the two germline ends. The CDR3 nucleotides read TGTGCCAGCAGTTGGGCGGACGAGCAGTACTTC. Encoded protein: CASSWADEQYF.

The chain has TRBV18 and TRBJ2-2, with D perhaps matching TRBD1 (5 bases). Trimming stripped 2 bases from V and 2 bases from J, with 12 bases between. Germline CDR1 KGHSH, CDR2 LQKENI. The CDR3 loop spans 16 amino acids. In DNA, the CDR3 is TGTGCCAGCTCACCAGGGCAGGGAACTAACACCGGGGAGCTGTTTTTT. This translates into CASSPGQGTNTGELFF.

In DNA, the CDR3 is TGTGCCAGCAAAAATCGCGGGAGAACCCCAAGCACAGATACGCAGTATTTT. This sequence encodes CASKNRGRTPSTDTQYF. The chain joins TRBV28 to TRBJ2-3; the match to TRBD2 covers 7 bases. V lost 7 bases, J lost 0 bases, and 13 bases stayed unmatched. The CDR3 consists of 17 residues. Per the germline V gene, CDR1 is MDHEN and CDR2 is SYDVKM.

V and J are TRBV4-1 and TRBJ1-5; TRBD1 matches at 9 bases. CDR3 length: 17 amino acids. Germline CDR1 MGHRA, CDR2 YSYEKL. The V gene end was trimmed by 4 bases and the J gene end by 6 bases; junction bases not matched to a gene: 13. The DNA for the CDR3 is TGCGCCAGCAGCCGAAGCTACCGGGACAGGGTTTCTCAGCCCCAGCATTTT. It encodes CASSRSYRDRVSQPQHF.

Concerning this clone itself: At one of its ends the junction is not consistent with the germline gene, which may arise from a read error. The chain has TRBV7-7 and TRBJ1-5; D not certain. The CDR3 contains 13 residues. The germline gives CDR1 SSHAT, CDR2 FNYEAQ (reference sequence). DNA for the CDR3: TGTGCTAGCAGCTTAGGGTTTGGTCAGCCCCAGCATTTT. Amino acid sequence: CASSLGFGQPQHF. The variable domain in full, completed from reference TRBV7-7 and TRBJ1-5, reads GAGVSQSPRYKVTKRGQDVTLRCDPISSHATLYWYQQALGQGPEFLTYFNYEAQPDKSGLPSDRFSAERPEGSISTLTIQRTEQRDSAMYRCASSLGFGQPQHFGDGTRLSIL.

This clone was seen a few times. This chain uses TRBV4-1 with TRBJ2-7; D is possibly TRBD1 (5 bases). Per germline, CDR1 MGHRA and CDR2 YSYEKL. With 4 bases removed from V and 0 bases from J, the gap between germline ends came to 10 bases. The CDR3 is made up of 14 amino acids. CDR3 bases: TGCGCCAGCAGCCGACAGCTACCCTCCTACGAGCAGTACTTC. Amino acids: CASSRQLPSYEQYF.

V is TRBV18 and J is TRBJ2-2; weak D call: TRBD1 (5 bases). The CDR3 covers 15 residues. Trimming pared 5 bases from V and 3 bases from J, leaving 13 bases between. Germline V lookup: CDR1 KGHSH, CDR2 LQKENI. Written as DNA, the CDR3 is TGTGCCAGCTCAAAACAGGCGTGGTACACCGGGGAGCTGTTTTTT. This gives the protein CASSKQAWYTGELFF. The whole variable domain, filled in from reference TRBV18 and TRBJ2-2, reads NAGVMQNPRHLVRRRGQEARLRCSPMKGHSHVYWYRQLPEEGLKFMVYLQKENIIDESGMPKERFSAEFPKEGPSILRIQQVVRGDSAAYFCASSKQAWYTGELFFGEGSRLTVL.

The chain has TRBV28 and TRBJ1-4; D call uncertain. There are 15 residues in the CDR3. V dropped 6 bases and J dropped 0 bases, with 11 bases sitting between them. Germline CDR1 reads MDHEN; CDR2 reads SYDVKM. CDR3 amino acids: CASSLDIATNEKLFF. DNA for the CDR3: TGTGCCAGCAGCCTTGACATAGCAACTAATGAAAAACTGTTTTTT.

V is TRBV5-1 and J is TRBJ2-6; TRBD1 might be the D (5 bases). Trimming took off 2 bases at V and 0 bases at J, with 6 bases between the two ends. Germline V gene lookup returns CDR1 SGHRS and CDR2 YFSETQ. The CDR3 has 15 residues. The DNA of the CDR3 is TGCGCCAGCAGCTTCAGGGACTCTGGGGCCAACGTCCTGACTTTC. Its protein product is CASSFRDSGANVLTF.

The gene calls are TRBV11-3 and TRBJ2-2; D perhaps matches TRBD1 (6 bases). Germline CDR1 SGHNT, CDR2 YENEEA. This CDR3 is built from 14 residues. V was trimmed by 5 bases and J by 4 bases, leaving 11 bases between them. In DNA form, the CDR3 reads TGTGCCAGCAGCCCGGGACACAGCACCGGGGAGCTGTTTTTT. Its translation is CASSPGHSTGELFF.

To note about this clone: No conserved phenylalanine or tryptophan ends this CDR3, so it is likely a read error. It is unclear where the CDR3 begins or ends on the DNA, so no DNA is shown, and the CDR3 is as TCRdb lists it. J is TRBJ2-7 and V is TRBV2. The CDR3 length is 12 residues, termini included. CDR1 SNHLY and CDR2 FYNNEI come from the germline V gene. The CDR3 loop reads CASSTTQADPSI.

This sequence joins TRBV11-3 and TRBJ2-3, with 12 bases lining up with TRBD2. CDR1 and CDR2 (germline): SGHNT, YENEEA. Germline trimming cut 2 bases from V and 0 bases from J; bases unmatched to any gene: 6. There are 18 residues in the CDR3. The CDR3 protein is CASSLPSGRAKSTDTQYF. CDR3 DNA sequence: TGTGCCAGCAGCTTACCTAGCGGGAGGGCCAAAAGCACAGATACGCAGTATTTT. Filled out from reference TRBV11-3 and TRBJ2-3, the complete variable domain reads EAGVVQSPRYKIIEKKQPVAFWCNPISGHNTLYWYLQNLGQGPELLIRYENEEAVDDSQLPKDRFSAERLKGVDSTLKIQPAELGDSAVYLCASSLPSGRAKSTDTQYFGPGTRLTVL.

J is TRBJ1-1 and V is TRBV18; tentatively, D is TRBD1 (6 bases). This CDR3 region has 14 residues. Per the germline V gene, CDR1 is KGHSH and CDR2 is LQKENI. V shed 6 bases and J shed 1 base, with 12 bases lying between them. The CDR3 DNA reads as TGTGCCAGCTCTTCTTCGACAGGGAACACTGAAGCTTTCTTT. This codes for CASSSSTGNTEAFF.

This chain connects TRBV6-5 to TRBJ2-1, with TRBD1 matching over 7 bases. J lost 6 bases, V lost 6 bases, and 8 bases had no gene match. CDR3 length: 14 amino acids. Germline V lookup: CDR1 MNHEY, CDR2 SVGAGI. The CDR3: CASRRDSLSNEQFF. DNA of the CDR3: TGTGCCAGCAGAAGGGACAGCCTTTCCAATGAGCAGTTCTTC.

J is TRBJ2-1 and V is TRBV7-2; TRBD1 agrees at 9 bases. Looked up from germline, CDR1 is SGHTA and CDR2 is FQGNSA. With 5 bases clipped from V and 8 bases from J, the junction kept 10 bases outside the gene matches. The CDR3 has 15 residues. CDR3 region: CASSPRDRAGHEQFF. CDR3 in DNA: TGTGCCAGCAGCCCTCGGGACAGGGCGGGACATGAGCAGTTCTTC. Complete variable domain (other parts from reference TRBV7-2 and TRBJ2-1): GAGVSQSPSNKVTEKGKDVELRCDPISGHTALYWYRQSLGQGLEFLIYFQGNSAPDKSGLPSDRFSAERTGGSVSTLTIQRTQQEDSAVYLCASSPRDRAGHEQFFGPGTRLTVL.

This chain connects TRBV6-6 to TRBJ1-2, with D unresolved. Trimming took off 6 bases at V and 7 bases at J, with 15 bases between the two ends. Germline V gene data show CDR1 as MNHNY and CDR2 as SVGAGI (reference sequence). The length of the CDR3 is 13 residues. The DNA for the CDR3 is TGTGCCAGCAGCGCGTCCATATTCACTGGCTACACCTTC. Protein sequence: CASSASIFTGYTF.

The chain combines TRBV30 with TRBJ2-3; 15 positions agree with TRBD2. The germline gives CDR1 GTSNPN, CDR2 SVGIG (reference sequence). This CDR3 spans 14 amino acids. V lost 8 bases and J lost 4; bases outside the gene matches: 4. DNA for the CDR3: TGTGCCGGGGGACTAGCGGGAGGTGCAGATACGCAGTATTTT. It translates to CAGGLAGGADTQYF.

The CDR3 sequence is CASSLVRLGETQYF. The CDR3 bases are TGTGCCAGCAGCTTAGTGAGACTAGGAGAGACCCAGTACTTC. The genes are TRBV11-2 and TRBJ2-5; TRBD2 might be the D (6 bases). The CDR3 is 14 amino acids. CDR1 is SGHAT and CDR2 is FQNNGV in the germline V gene. Trimming cost V 1 base and J 4 bases, with 10 bases left between them.

The gene calls are TRBV9 and TRBJ2-1; unclear D gene. The CDR3 is 14 residues long. V was cut by 3 bases and J by 4 bases, with 11 bases left in between. Germline-derived CDR1 and CDR2 are SGDLS and YYNGEE. The CDR3 is CASSANGQYNEQFF. For the CDR3, the DNA is TGTGCCAGCAGCGCAAACGGGCAATACAATGAGCAGTTCTTC.

This clone was seen a single time. The chain couples TRBV6-1 to TRBJ1-1; D might be TRBD1 (5 bases). There are 12 residues in the CDR3. Germline loops: CDR1 MNHNS, CDR2 SASEGT. With 2 bases removed from V and 11 bases from J, the gap between germline ends came to 12 bases. This chain's CDR3 is CASSELLAGAFF. Here the CDR3 DNA reads TGTGCCAGCAGTGAATTGTTGGCAGGGGCTTTCTTT.

The J gene is TRBJ1-1, the V gene TRBV10-1; 9 bases line up with TRBD1. J gave up 1 base and V 6 bases, and 3 bases lay outside the gene matches. This CDR3 comprises 14 residues. Germline loops: CDR1 WNHNN, CDR2 SYGVQD (reference sequence). CDR3: CASRADRGNTEAFF. CDR3 nucleotide sequence: TGCGCCAGCAGGGCGGACAGGGGGAACACTGAAGCTTTCTTT.

The rearrangement joins TRBV18 to TRBJ2-4, with 10 bases fitting TRBD2. The V segment lost 5 bases and the J segment 6 bases; nucleotides outside the gene matches: 7. The germline V gene has CDR1 KGHSH and CDR2 LQKENI. The CDR3 totals 15 residues. DNA of the CDR3: TGTGCCAGCTCAGATACCGGGACTAGCGCAAACATTCAGTACTTC. Its translation is CASSDTGTSANIQYF.

The CDR3 loop is CASSLGDRGAYEQYF. Here the CDR3 DNA reads TGTGCCAGCTCACTGGGGGACAGGGGTGCCTACGAGCAGTACTTC. The V gene is TRBV18, the J gene TRBJ2-7, with 10 positions matching TRBD1. CDR1 is KGHSH, CDR2 LQKENI, per germline. CDR3 size: 15 residues. V gave up 4 bases and J gave up 2 bases; unmatched junction bases: 5.